The source of this T cell receptor beta chain is a study of OX40 agonist ivuxolimab in advanced cancers. This clone was found once. The V gene lost 1 base and the J gene lost 7 bases, with 8 bases spanning the gap. The CDR3 consists of 12 residues. Per germline, CDR1 MGHRA and CDR2 YSYEKL. The assay was immunoSEQ multiplex PCR, and TCRdb's table has in-frame clones only and misses some. The sample lists roughly 43,000 clones, 88% seen once, with approximately 53% in the top ten. This TCR derives from an adult with an advanced solid tumor such as melanoma, head and neck, liver or kidney cancer. This material consisted of CD4+ or CD8+ T cells sorted from blood, taken in a trial of the OX40 agonist ivuxolimab. V usage is TRBV4-1 and J usage is TRBJ2-7, with D hard to call. CDR3 DNA sequence: TGCGCCAGCAGCCAAGGGCAATCAGAGCAGTACTTC. It encodes CASSQGQSEQYF.